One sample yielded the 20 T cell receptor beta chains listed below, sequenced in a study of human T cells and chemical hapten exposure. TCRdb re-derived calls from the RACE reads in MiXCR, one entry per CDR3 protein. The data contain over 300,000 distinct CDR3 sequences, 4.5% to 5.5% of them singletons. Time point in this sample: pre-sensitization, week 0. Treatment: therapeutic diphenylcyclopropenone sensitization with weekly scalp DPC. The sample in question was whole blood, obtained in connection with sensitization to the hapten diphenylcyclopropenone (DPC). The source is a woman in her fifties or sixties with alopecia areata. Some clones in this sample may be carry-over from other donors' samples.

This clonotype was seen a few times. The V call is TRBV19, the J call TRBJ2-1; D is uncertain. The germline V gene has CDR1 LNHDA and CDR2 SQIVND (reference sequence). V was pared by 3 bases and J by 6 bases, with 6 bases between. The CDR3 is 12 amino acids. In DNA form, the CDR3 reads TGTGCCAGTAGTATCCTATCCAATGAGCAGTTCTTC. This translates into CASSILSNEQFF.

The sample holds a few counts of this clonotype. This chain's CDR3 is CATSPREETQYF. For the CDR3, the DNA is TGTGCCACAAGCCCAAGGGAAGAGACCCAGTACTTC. The rearrangement links TRBV5-4 to TRBJ2-5; unclear D gene. This CDR3 spans 12 amino acids. With 9 bases removed from V and 3 bases from J, the gap between germline ends came to 12 bases. Germline values: CDR1 SGHNT, CDR2 YYREEE (reference sequence).

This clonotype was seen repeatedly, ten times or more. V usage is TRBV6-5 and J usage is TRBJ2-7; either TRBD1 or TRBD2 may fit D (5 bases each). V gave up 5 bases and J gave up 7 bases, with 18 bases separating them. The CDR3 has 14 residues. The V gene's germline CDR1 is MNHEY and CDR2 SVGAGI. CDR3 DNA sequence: TGTGCCAGCAGTGCCCGGGACCGCGCCGCGGAGCAGTACTTC. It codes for CASSARDRAAEQYF.

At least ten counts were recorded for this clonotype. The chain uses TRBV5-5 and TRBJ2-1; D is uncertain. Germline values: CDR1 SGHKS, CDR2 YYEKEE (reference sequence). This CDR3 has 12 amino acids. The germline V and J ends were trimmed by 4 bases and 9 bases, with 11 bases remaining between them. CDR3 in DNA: TGTGCCAGCAGCCCCGCACCGAGTGAGCAGTTCTTC. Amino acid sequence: CASSPAPSEQFF.

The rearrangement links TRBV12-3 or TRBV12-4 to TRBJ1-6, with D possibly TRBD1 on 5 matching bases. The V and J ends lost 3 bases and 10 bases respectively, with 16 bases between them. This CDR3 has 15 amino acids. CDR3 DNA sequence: TGTGCCAGCAGTTTCTCGGGGATGTCAGGGTCACCCCTCCACTTT. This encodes CASSFSGMSGSPLHF.

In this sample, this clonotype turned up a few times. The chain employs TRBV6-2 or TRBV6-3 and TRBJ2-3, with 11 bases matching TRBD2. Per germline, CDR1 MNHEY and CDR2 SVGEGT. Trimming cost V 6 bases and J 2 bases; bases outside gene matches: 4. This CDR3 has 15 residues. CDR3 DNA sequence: TGTGCCAGCAGGGGACTAGCGGAGCTCACAGATACGCAGTATTTT. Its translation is CASRGLAELTDTQYF.

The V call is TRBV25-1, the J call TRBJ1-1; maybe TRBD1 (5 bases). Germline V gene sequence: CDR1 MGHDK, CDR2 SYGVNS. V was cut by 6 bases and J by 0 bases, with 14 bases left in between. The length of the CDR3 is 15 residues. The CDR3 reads CASRQMGGMNTEAFF. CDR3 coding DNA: TGTGCCAGCAGACAAATGGGGGGAATGAACACTGAAGCTTTCTTT.

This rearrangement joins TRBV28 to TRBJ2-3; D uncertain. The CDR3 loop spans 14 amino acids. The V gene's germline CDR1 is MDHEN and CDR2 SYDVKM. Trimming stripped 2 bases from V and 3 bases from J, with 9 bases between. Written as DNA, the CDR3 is TGTGCCAGCAGTTTACCGGCTACAACAGATACGCAGTATTTT. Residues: CASSLPATTDTQYF. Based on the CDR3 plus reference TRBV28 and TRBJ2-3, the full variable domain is DVKVTQSSRYLVKRTGEKVFLECVQDMDHENMFWYRQDPGLGLRLIYFSYDVKMKEKGDIPEGYSVSREKKERFSLILESASTNQTSMYLCASSLPATTDTQYFGPGTRLTVL.

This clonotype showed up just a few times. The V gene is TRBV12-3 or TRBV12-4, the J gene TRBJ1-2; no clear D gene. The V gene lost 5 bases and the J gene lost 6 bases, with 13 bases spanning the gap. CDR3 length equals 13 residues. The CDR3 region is CASSPVGKDGYTF. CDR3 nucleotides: TGTGCCAGCAGTCCGGTGGGCAAGGATGGCTACACCTTC.

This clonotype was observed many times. CDR3 sequence reads: CASSESPGAMNTEAFF. For the CDR3, the DNA is TGCGCCAGCAGTGAGTCCCCAGGGGCCATGAACACTGAAGCTTTCTTT. The V and J genes are TRBV10-1 and TRBJ1-1, with a possible D match to TRBD1 (6 bases). V was trimmed by 0 bases and J by 0 bases, leaving 11 bases between them. The CDR3 loop spans 16 amino acids. Germline values: CDR1 WNHNN, CDR2 SYGVQD (reference sequence).

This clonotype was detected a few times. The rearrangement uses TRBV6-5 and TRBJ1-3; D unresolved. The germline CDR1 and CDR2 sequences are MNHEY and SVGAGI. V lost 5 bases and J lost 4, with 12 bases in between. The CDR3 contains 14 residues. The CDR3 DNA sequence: TGTGCCAGCAGTACGGTGGGAACAGGAAACACCATATATTTT. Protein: CASSTVGTGNTIYF.

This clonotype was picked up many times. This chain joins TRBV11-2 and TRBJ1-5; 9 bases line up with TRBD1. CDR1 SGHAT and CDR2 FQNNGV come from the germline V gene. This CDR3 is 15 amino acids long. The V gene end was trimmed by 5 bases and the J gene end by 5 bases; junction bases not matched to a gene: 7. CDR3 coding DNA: TGTGCCAGCAGCACCGGGACAGGGCCATATCAGCCCCAGCATTTT. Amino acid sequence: CASSTGTGPYQPQHF.

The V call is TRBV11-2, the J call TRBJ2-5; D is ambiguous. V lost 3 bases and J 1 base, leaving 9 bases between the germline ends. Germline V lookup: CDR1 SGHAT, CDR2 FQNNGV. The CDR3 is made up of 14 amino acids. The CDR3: CASSFPRPQETQYF. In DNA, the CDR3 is TGTGCCAGCAGCTTCCCCCGCCCCCAAGAGACCCAGTACTTC.

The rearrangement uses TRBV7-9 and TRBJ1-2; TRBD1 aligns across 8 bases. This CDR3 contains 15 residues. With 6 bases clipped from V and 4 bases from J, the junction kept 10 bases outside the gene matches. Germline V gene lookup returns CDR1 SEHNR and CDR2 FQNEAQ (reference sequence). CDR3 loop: CASRPRQGISYGYTF. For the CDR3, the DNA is TGTGCCAGCAGGCCTCGACAGGGGATAAGCTATGGCTACACCTTC. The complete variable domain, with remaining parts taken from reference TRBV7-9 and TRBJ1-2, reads DTGVSQNPRHKITKRGQNVTFRCDPISEHNRLYWYRQTLGQGPEFLTYFQNEAQLEKSRLLSDRFSAERPKGSFSTLEIQRTEQGDSAMYLCASRPRQGISYGYTFGSGTRLTVV.

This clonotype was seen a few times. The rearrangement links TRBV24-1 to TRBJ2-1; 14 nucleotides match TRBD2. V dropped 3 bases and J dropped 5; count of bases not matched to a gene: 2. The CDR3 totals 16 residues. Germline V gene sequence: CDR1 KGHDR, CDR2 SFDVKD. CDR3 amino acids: CATSDPGLAGDNEQFF. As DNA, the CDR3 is TGTGCCACCAGTGATCCGGGACTAGCGGGAGACAATGAGCAGTTCTTC.

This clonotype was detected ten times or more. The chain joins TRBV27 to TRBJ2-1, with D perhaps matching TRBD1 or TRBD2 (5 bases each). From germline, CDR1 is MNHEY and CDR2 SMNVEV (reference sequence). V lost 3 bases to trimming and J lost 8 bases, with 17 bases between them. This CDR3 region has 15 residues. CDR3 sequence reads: CASSLARGGYDEQFF. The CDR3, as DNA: TGTGCCAGCAGTTTGGCGAGGGGTGGGTACGATGAGCAGTTCTTC.

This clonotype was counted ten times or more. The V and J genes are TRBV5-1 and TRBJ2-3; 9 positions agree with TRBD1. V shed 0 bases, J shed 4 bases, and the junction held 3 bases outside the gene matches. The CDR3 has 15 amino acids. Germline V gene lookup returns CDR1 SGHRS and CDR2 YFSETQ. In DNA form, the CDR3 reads TGCGCCAGCAGCTTGGGGGACAGGGCGGCAGATACGCAGTATTTT. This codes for CASSLGDRAADTQYF. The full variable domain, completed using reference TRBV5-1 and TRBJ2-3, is KAGVTQTPRYLIKTRGQQVTLSCSPISGHRSVSWYQQTPGQGLQFLFEYFSETQRNKGNFPGRFSGRQFSNSRSEMNVSTLELGDSALYLCASSLGDRAADTQYFGPGTRLTVL.

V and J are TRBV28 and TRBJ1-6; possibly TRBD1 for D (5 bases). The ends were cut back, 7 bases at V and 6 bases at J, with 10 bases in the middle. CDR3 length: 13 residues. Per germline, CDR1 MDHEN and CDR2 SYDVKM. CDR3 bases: TGTGCCAGCACCCGGGGGAGTAATTCACCCCTCCACTTT. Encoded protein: CASTRGSNSPLHF.

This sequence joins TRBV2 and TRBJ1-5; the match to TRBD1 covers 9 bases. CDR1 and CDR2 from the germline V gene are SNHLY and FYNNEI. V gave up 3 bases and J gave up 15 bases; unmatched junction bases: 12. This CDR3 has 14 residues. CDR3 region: CASSDRTGAGEGHF. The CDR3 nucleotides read TGTGCCAGCAGTGACAGGACAGGGGCCGGAGAAGGGCATTTT.

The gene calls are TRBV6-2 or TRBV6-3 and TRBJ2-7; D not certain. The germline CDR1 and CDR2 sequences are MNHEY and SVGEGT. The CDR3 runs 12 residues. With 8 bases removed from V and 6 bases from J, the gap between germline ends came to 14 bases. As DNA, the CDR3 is TGTGCCAGCGCCCCCACTTATATCGAGCAGTACTTC. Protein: CASAPTYIEQYF.